This record looks at one T cell receptor (beta chain) sequence and its context. No antigen is known for it. This sample is drawn from a study of cytomegalovirus exposure and HLA in healthy donors. Study overall: Early released data had tens of millions of unique TCRs, all coming from HLA-typed donors.

PCR used 60 Vbeta primers and 13 Jbeta primers. The method was immunoSEQ multiplex PCR; TCRdb's version includes in-frame clones alone and lacks a portion of them. Here the sample spans 250,000 to 350,000 clones, about nine tenths being singletons. CDR3 length: 14 amino acids. Unmatched junction bases numbered 5, after V lost 5 bases and J lost 3 bases. In germline, CDR1 is SGHRS, CDR2 YFSETQ. Study-wide findings and caveats: In a later analysis, common viral pathogens appeared linked to several of the most significant clusters.

The chain joins TRBV5-1 to TRBJ1-1; TRBD1 aligns across 9 bases. Sequencing input: PBMCs. The sequence was collected from a man aged 35-49 years in good health and CMV-seropositive. CDR3 region: CASRPDRGYTEAFF. In DNA form, the CDR3 reads TGCGCCAGCAGACCGGACAGGGGATACACTGAAGCTTTCTTT.